One T cell receptor beta chain is described in this entry. This CDR3 region has 12 residues. Germline loops: CDR1 GTSNPN, CDR2 SVGIG (reference sequence). Deletions cut 5 bases from V and 3 bases from J, with 10 bases between. The data belong to a study of T cell responses to AZD1222 COVID-19 vaccine. The repertoire was sequenced with immunoSEQ multiplex PCR; TCRdb's copy has only in-frame clones and lacks some. The sample includes 140,000 or so clones, around 94% of them seen just once. V and J are TRBV30 and TRBJ1-1; D gene ambiguous. The source is an adult who had recovered from COVID-19. This specimen was peripheral blood, taken after recovery from COVID-19. CDR3 protein: CAWAYGDTEAFF. CDR3 nucleotide sequence: TGTGCCTGGGCCTACGGAGACACTGAAGCTTTCTTT.